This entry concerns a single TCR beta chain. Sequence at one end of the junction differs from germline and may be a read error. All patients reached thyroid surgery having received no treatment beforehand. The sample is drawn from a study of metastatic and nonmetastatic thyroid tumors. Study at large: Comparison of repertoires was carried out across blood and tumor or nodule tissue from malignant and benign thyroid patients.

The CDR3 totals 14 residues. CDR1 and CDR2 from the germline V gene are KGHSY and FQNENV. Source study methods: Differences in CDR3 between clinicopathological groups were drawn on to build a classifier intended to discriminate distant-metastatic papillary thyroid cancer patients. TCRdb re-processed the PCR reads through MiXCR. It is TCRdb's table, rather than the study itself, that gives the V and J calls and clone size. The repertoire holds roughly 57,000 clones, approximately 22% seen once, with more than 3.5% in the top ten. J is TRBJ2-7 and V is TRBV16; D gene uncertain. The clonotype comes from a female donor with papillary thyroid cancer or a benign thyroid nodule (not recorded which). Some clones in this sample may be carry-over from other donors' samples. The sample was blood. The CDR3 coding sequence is TGTGCCAGGAGCCAAGCAGGTTCTTCCTACGAGCAGTACTTC. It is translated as CARSQAGSSYEQYF.